This TCR beta chain is drawn from a study of shared clonotypes between healthy human individuals. CDR1 MRHNA and CDR2 SNTAGT come from the germline V gene. CDR3 length: 15 residues. Unmatched junction bases numbered 7, after V lost 8 bases and J lost 0 bases. TCRdb's table, derived via immunoSEQ multiplex PCR, lists solely in-frame clones and lacks some. Among roughly 490,000 clones listed, roughly 85% were seen once. This sequence joins TRBV6-4 and TRBJ2-1; 7 nucleotides line up with TRBD2. This TCR came from a woman aged 40 to 55 in good health. Some clones in this sample may be carry-over from other donors' samples. The specimen was PBMCs. The CDR3 DNA is TGTGCCAGCCGGAGGGAGGGGCCCTCCTACAATGAGCAGTTCTTC. Its translation: CASRREGPSYNEQFF.